Listed below are T cell receptor beta chains from one sample, sequenced in a study of cytomegalovirus exposure and HLA in healthy donors. TCRdb's copy holds only in-frame clones and misses some; the assay was immunoSEQ multiplex PCR. The table lists over 130,000 clones, 60% to 70% of them singletons. Sequencing was performed on PBMCs. The receptor source for this set is a woman aged 55-70 years in good health and CMV-seropositive. Both conserved end residues are trimmed from each CDR3.

J,V,length,CDR3
TRBJ1-1,TRBV15,11,ATSRDQGSEAF
TRBJ2-3,TRBV7-9,13,ASSLDGVGTDTQY
TRBJ2-3,TRBV28,13,ASSTFSGVTDTQY
TRBJ2-5,TRBV30,9,AWSVLETQY
TRBJ1-2,TRBV6-4,13,ASSPGTGGFYGYT
.,TRBV15,10,ATSGHSYEQY
TRBJ2-1,TRBV5-1,12,ASVLTGGGNEQF
TRBJ1-5,TRBV19,11,ASNSGRNQPQH
TRBJ2-2,TRBV28,14,ASSLGGSLNTGELF
TRBJ2-4,TRBV4-2,15,ASSQEVTDIAKNIQY
TRBJ1-1,TRBV4-3,16,ASSQDRDFRGWNTEAF
TRBJ1-3,TRBV11-2,11,ASSRFVRNTIY
TRBJ1-2,TRBV28,13,ASRSPAGGIYGYT
TRBJ2-4,TRBV9,13,ASNPGGTSSNIQY
TRBJ2-7,TRBV12-5,11,ASGLEQGSEQY
TRBJ2-7,TRBV7-9,13,ASSPRDRGRWQQY
TRBJ1-1,TRBV27,13,ASSPPTGLNTEAF
TRBJ1-3,TRBV28,12,ASSFAGSGNTIY